This T cell receptor beta chain was sequenced in a study of T cell responses to AZD1222 COVID-19 vaccine. Overall study findings and caveats: Researchers took repertoire samples only after the peak T cell response had come.

Assay used: immunoSEQ multiplex PCR; TCRdb lists only in-frame clones, some missing. The table records 150,000 to 200,000 clones, 80% to 90% of them present only once. The CDR3 runs 14 residues. V lost 5 bases and J lost 5, with 13 bases in between. The germline gives CDR1 MNHEY, CDR2 SVGAGI. With regard to this clone: What it binds is unknown.

The input for sequencing was peripheral blood, taken 28 days after the second AZD1222 dose. The chain employs TRBV6-5 and TRBJ1-5; D not certain. This TCR derives from an adult who received the AZD1222 COVID-19 vaccine. CDR3 in DNA: TGTGCCAGCAGTCTCGGTGGTAGGGATCAGCCCCAGCATTTT. This encodes CASSLGGRDQPQHF.